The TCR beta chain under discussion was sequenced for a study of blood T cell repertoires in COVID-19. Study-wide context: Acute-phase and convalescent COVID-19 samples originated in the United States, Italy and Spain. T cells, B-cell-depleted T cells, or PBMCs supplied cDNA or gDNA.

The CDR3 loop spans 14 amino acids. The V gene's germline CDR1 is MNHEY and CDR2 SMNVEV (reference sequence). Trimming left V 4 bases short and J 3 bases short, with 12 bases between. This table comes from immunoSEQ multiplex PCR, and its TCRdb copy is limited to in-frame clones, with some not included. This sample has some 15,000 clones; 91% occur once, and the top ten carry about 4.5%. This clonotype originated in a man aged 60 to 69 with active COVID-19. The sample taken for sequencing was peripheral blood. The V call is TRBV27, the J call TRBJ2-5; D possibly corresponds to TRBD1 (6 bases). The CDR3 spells CASSSIEGEETQYF. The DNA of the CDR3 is TGTGCCAGCAGTTCCATAGAGGGGGAAGAGACCCAGTACTTC.